This TCR beta chain came from a study of cytomegalovirus exposure and HLA in healthy donors. Study information: Most genotyped donors, roughly 83% of 398, had Caucasian-associated genetic ancestry. The study, taken as a whole, reports: An analysis that was carried out later associated 16,951 TCR beta sequences with HLA alleles at 0.05 false discovery rate.

Both 60 Vbeta primers and 13 Jbeta primers went into the PCR. Study processing details: The count from a later analysis was 60 million to 85 million unique TCR beta chains, some 12 million of them shared. TCRdb keeps only in-frame clones here, not all; method: immunoSEQ multiplex PCR. That table furnishes V, J and clone size, whereas the DNA furnished D and trimming. The sample includes around 130,000 clones, roughly 85% seen only once; the top ten take roughly 1.2%. A remark on this clone: The antigen is unknown.

The sequencing sample was made of PBMCs. The receptor comes from a boy between 5 and 17 years old in good health and CMV-seronegative.

CDR3 bases: TGTGCCAGCAGCTTGGAGGTGGGAGCACGCGGGGAGACCCAGTACTTC. Residues: CASSLEVGARGETQYF. The V and J genes are TRBV5-4 and TRBJ2-5, with D perhaps TRBD2 (5 bases). The V end was cut by 0 bases, the J end by 5 bases, with 17 bases between. In germline, CDR1 is SGHNT, CDR2 YYREEE (reference sequence). The CDR3 consists of 16 residues.